Detailed here is one T cell receptor (beta chain). This record comes from a study of blood T cell repertoires in COVID-19. Germline lookup yields CDR1 MNHEY and CDR2 SMNVEV (reference sequence). CDR3 length: 15 residues. V lost 6 bases to trimming and J lost 4 bases; unmatched junction nucleotides: 8. As processed by the authors: Nucleated cell counts were estimated from reference gene primer amplification. Assay: immunoSEQ multiplex PCR; the TCRdb copy retains only in-frame clones and omits some. V and J calls and clone size are as listed in that table; D and trimming were resolved from the DNA. The data hold more than 150,000 clones, with approximately 82% observed a single time. Recruitment covered about two dozen US areas and drew participants whose ages spanned about 18 to 90 years. Cohorts were based on clinical histories the participants reported.

The TCR sequence derives from a woman aged 50 to 60 who had recovered from COVID-19. The rearrangement links TRBV27 to TRBJ1-5; 8 bases map to TRBD1. Input material: PBMCs or T cells enriched from blood (not recorded which). As DNA, the CDR3 is TGTGCCAGCAGCTCATACAGGGGGTGGAATCAGCCCCAGCATTTT. This codes for CASSSYRGWNQPQHF.